Shown below are 26 T cell receptor beta chains from a single sample sequenced in a study of cytomegalovirus exposure and HLA in healthy donors. The PCR employed 60 Vbeta primers together with 13 Jbeta primers. Using immunoSEQ multiplex PCR, the repertoire was profiled, and TCRdb retains in-frame clones only, with some absent. The sample lists tens of thousands of clones; about two thirds were seen once. The sample was PBMCs. The receptors here all came from a man in his fifties or sixties in good health and CMV-seronegative.

DNA for the CDR3: TGTGCCAGCAGTTCTGTAGCGGGAGCAAGCACAGATACGCAGTATTTT. Translating gives CASSSVAGASTDTQYF. This chain links TRBV6-5 with TRBJ2-3, with TRBD2 matching over 9 bases. CDR1 and CDR2 (germline): MNHEY, SVGAGI. J gave up 0 bases and V 4 bases, and 5 bases lay outside the gene matches. This CDR3 comprises 16 residues.

The V gene is TRBV10-3, the J gene TRBJ2-5, with 10 positions matching TRBD1. The germline V gene encodes CDR1 ENHRY and CDR2 SYGVKD. This CDR3 spans 14 amino acids. The trim removed 5 bases at V and 8 bases at J, leaving 8 bases unmatched. The CDR3 nucleotides are TGTGCCATCAGTTTAGACAGGGGGCGAGATACCCAGTACTTC. Translating gives CAISLDRGRDTQYF.

This chain connects TRBV5-4 to TRBJ2-2; D perhaps matches TRBD1 (5 bases). Germline lookup yields CDR1 SGHNT and CDR2 YYREEE (reference sequence). With 4 bases removed from V and 6 bases from J, the gap between germline ends came to 16 bases. The CDR3 extends over 15 amino acids. The CDR3 loop is CASSTRRQGPGELFF. In nucleotides, the CDR3 is TGTGCCAGCAGCACCAGACGGCAGGGTCCCGGGGAGCTGTTTTTT.

This chain joins TRBV2 and TRBJ1-1; D possibly corresponds to TRBD1 (5 bases). Trimming left V 6 bases short and J 0 bases short, with 14 bases between. Germline values: CDR1 SNHLY, CDR2 FYNNEI. The CDR3 has 15 amino acids. The CDR3 here is CASSLRGLMNTEAFF. In nucleotides, the CDR3 is TGTGCCAGCAGCCTAAGGGGTCTAATGAACACTGAAGCTTTCTTT.

This chain joins TRBV30 and TRBJ2-5, with D possibly being TRBD1 (5 bases). V gave up 2 bases and J gave up 5 bases, with 18 bases separating them. Germline CDR1 is GTSNPN and CDR2 is SVGIG (reference sequence). The CDR3 totals 15 residues. The CDR3 loop reads CAWSRKVPRAETQYF. The CDR3 DNA follows: TGTGCCTGGAGTCGGAAGGTCCCCAGGGCGGAGACCCAGTACTTC.

V and J are TRBV5-5 and TRBJ1-5; TRBD1 matches at 8 bases. CDR3 length equals 15 residues. Germline CDR1 SGHKS, CDR2 YYEKEE (reference sequence). V trimming: 4 bases; J trimming: 4 bases; junction bases outside the gene matches: 7. CDR3 loop: CASSPGTGLNQPQHF. CDR3 sequence (DNA): TGTGCCAGCAGCCCCGGGACAGGTTTAAATCAGCCCCAGCATTTT.

The chain employs TRBV5-4 and TRBJ1-4; no reliable D call. Trimming pared 1 base from V and 8 bases from J, leaving 12 bases between. CDR3 length equals 14 residues. Per the germline V gene, CDR1 is SGHNT and CDR2 is YYREEE (reference sequence). The CDR3 DNA is TGTGCCAGCAGCTTGTCGGTCAATGAGGAAAAACTGTTTTTT. Translation: CASSLSVNEEKLFF.

This sequence joins TRBV14 and TRBJ2-2; 11 bases are shared with TRBD1. The J segment lost 6 bases and the V segment lost 4 bases, leaving 10 bases of the junction unmatched. This CDR3 contains 17 residues. Germline assignment: CDR1 SGHDN and CDR2 FVKESK. CDR3 protein: CASSPLADRGPAGELFF. CDR3 bases: TGTGCCAGCAGCCCACTCGCGGACAGGGGGCCCGCCGGGGAGCTGTTTTTT.

This clone was observed a single time. The genes are TRBV18 and TRBJ2-7, with 14 bases aligning to TRBD2. This CDR3 spans 16 amino acids. With V trimmed by 3 bases and J by 5 bases, 6 bases remained unmatched. Looked up from germline, CDR1 is KGHSH and CDR2 is LQKENI. The CDR3 DNA reads TGTGCCAGCTCACCCGGGACTAGCGGGAGTCTCCACGAGCAGTACTTC. Residues: CASSPGTSGSLHEQYF.

The rearrangement joins TRBV7-2 to TRBJ2-3, with TRBD2 matching 11 bases. V lost 3 bases and J lost 9; bases outside the gene matches: 8. Per the germline V gene, CDR1 is SGHTA and CDR2 is FQGNSA. This CDR3 comprises 15 residues. CDR3 nucleotides: TGTGCCAGCAGCTTCCTAGCGGGGGGACAGCAGACGCAGTATTTT. Amino acids: CASSFLAGGQQTQYF.

This rearrangement joins TRBV5-4 to TRBJ2-7, with D uncertain. In germline, CDR1 is SGHNT, CDR2 YYREEE (reference sequence). With 0 bases removed from V and 1 base from J, the gap between germline ends came to 8 bases. This CDR3 is 14 amino acids long. As DNA, the CDR3 is TGTGCCAGCAGCTTGGCCTCGGTTTCCTACGAGCAGTACTTC. Protein: CASSLASVSYEQYF. Supplemented by reference TRBV5-4 and TRBJ2-7, the full variable domain reads ETGVTQSPTHLIKTRGQQVTLRCSSQSGHNTVSWYQQALGQGPQFIFQYYREEENGRGNFPPRFSGLQFPNYSSELNVNALELDDSALYLCASSLASVSYEQYFGPGTRLTVT.

This clone has only one observation. This CDR3 reads CASSPNSDSTYEQYF. CDR3 nucleotides: TGTGCCAGCAGCCCTAACTCCGACTCGACCTACGAGCAGTACTTC. The rearrangement joins TRBV7-9 to TRBJ2-7; D not certain. The germline V gene encodes CDR1 SEHNR and CDR2 FQNEAQ (reference sequence). The CDR3 runs 15 residues. Trimming cost V 5 bases and J 2 bases, with 16 bases left between them.

This clone was detected a few times. V gene TRBV6-5 combines with J gene TRBJ2-1; 7 bases align to TRBD1. The CDR3 runs to 14 residues. Unmatched junction bases numbered 5, after V lost 2 bases and J lost 7 bases. The V gene's germline CDR1 is MNHEY and CDR2 SVGAGI. CDR3 loop: CASSYRDRRNEQFF. As DNA, the CDR3 is TGTGCCAGCAGTTACAGGGACAGAAGGAATGAGCAGTTCTTC.

As to this clone: Germline is not matched at one junction end, which may reflect a read error. The genes are TRBV15 and TRBJ2-3; tentatively, D is TRBD2 (5 bases). Germline values: CDR1 LNHNV, CDR2 YYDKDF (reference sequence). CDR3 length: 17 residues. Here the CDR3 DNA reads TGTGCCACCAGCAGAGAAGTTAGGAGGTCTAGCAGAGATACGCAGTATTTT. It encodes CATSREVRRSSRDTQYF.

This clone was recorded a few times. This chain connects TRBV5-1 to TRBJ1-1, with 11 nucleotides matching TRBD1. The CDR3 runs to 15 residues. Germline trimming cut 3 bases from V and 4 bases from J; bases unmatched to any gene: 5. CDR1 and CDR2 from the germline V gene are SGHRS and YFSETQ. The CDR3 DNA reads as TGCGCCAGCAGCTCAACCGGGACAGGGGGCACTGAAGCTTTCTTT. It yields the protein CASSSTGTGGTEAFF.

This chain connects TRBV5-1 to TRBJ1-6; D might be TRBD1 (5 bases). In germline, CDR1 is SGHRS, CDR2 YFSETQ. Deletions cut 3 bases from V and 7 bases from J, with 14 bases between. This CDR3 has 15 residues. The CDR3 DNA reads TGCGCCAGCAGCTGGGGCACGGTATCAAATTCACCCCTCCACTTT. Translating gives CASSWGTVSNSPLHF.

The chain recombines TRBV11-2 with TRBJ2-5; D remains unclear. Trimming shortened V by 0 bases and J by 2 bases, and 10 bases separated the two germline ends. Germline lookup yields CDR1 SGHAT and CDR2 FQNNGV. The CDR3 runs to 15 residues. The CDR3 sequence: CASSLDRGIQETQYF. CDR3 nucleotide sequence: TGTGCCAGCAGCTTAGATCGTGGCATACAAGAGACCCAGTACTTC.

This sequence joins TRBV6-1 and TRBJ1-3; 11 bases line up with TRBD1. The V gene's germline CDR1 is MNHNS and CDR2 SASEGT. V was clipped by 2 bases and J by 4 bases; unmatched bases: 4. This CDR3 has 16 amino acids. This chain's CDR3 is CASSETGTGGGNTIYF. CDR3 sequence (DNA): TGTGCCAGCAGTGAAACCGGGACAGGGGGAGGAAACACCATATATTTT.

The chain has TRBV28 and TRBJ1-1; no reliable D call. The CDR3 consists of 14 residues. Per germline, CDR1 MDHEN and CDR2 SYDVKM. Trimming shortened V by 3 bases and J by 4 bases, and 12 bases separated the two germline ends. The CDR3 DNA is TGTGCCAGCAGTTTCCCTCAGGAGGGCACTGAAGCTTTCTTT. Translated, it gives CASSFPQEGTEAFF.

V is TRBV6-5 and J is TRBJ2-1; 9 positions match TRBD1. Trimming at V came to 5 bases and at J to 7 bases, leaving 9 bases not matched to a gene. The CDR3 is 15 amino acids. Germline CDR1 reads MNHEY; CDR2 reads SVGAGI. The CDR3 DNA reads as TGTGCCAGCAGTCCGGGACAGGGATTAGCAAATGAGCAGTTCTTC. Translated, it gives CASSPGQGLANEQFF.

The chain is built from TRBV2 and TRBJ1-5, with no clear D. The V gene's germline CDR1 is SNHLY and CDR2 FYNNEI. This CDR3 spans 14 amino acids. Deletions cut 4 bases from V and 0 bases from J, with 7 bases between. The CDR3 coding sequence is TGTGCCAGCAGTGCGGTAAATAGCAATCAGCCCCAGCATTTT. This codes for CASSAVNSNQPQHF.

This clone has a handful of counts. CDR3 in amino acids: CASSDWGGNEKLFF. The CDR3 nucleotides read TGTGCCAGCAGTGACTGGGGGGGAAATGAAAAACTGTTTTTT. V and J are TRBV6-1 and TRBJ1-4; D perhaps matches TRBD1 (5 bases). V shed 3 bases and J shed 5 bases, with 10 bases lying between them. This CDR3 region has 14 residues. CDR1 and CDR2 from the germline V gene are MNHNS and SASEGT.

The chain couples TRBV7-2 to TRBJ2-4; 8 bases map to TRBD2. CDR1 is SGHTA, CDR2 FQGNSA, per germline. V dropped 5 bases and J dropped 9; count of bases not matched to a gene: 15. The CDR3 loop spans 16 amino acids. This CDR3 is CASSLSRGGAVGIQYF. CDR3 DNA sequence: TGTGCCAGCAGCCTGTCACGGGGGGGGGCCGTCGGCATTCAGTACTTC.

This clone was found once. The chain uses TRBV7-8 and TRBJ1-4; D ambiguous. This CDR3 is built from 13 residues. V was shortened by 5 bases and J by 6 bases, with 10 bases between the two germline ends. The V gene's germline CDR1 is SGHVS and CDR2 FQNEAQ. The chain's CDR3 is CASSHARDEKLFF. The CDR3 DNA sequence: TGTGCCAGCAGCCATGCGAGGGATGAAAAACTGTTTTTT.

The rearrangement links TRBV4-3 to TRBJ2-3, with TRBD2 matching 9 bases. The CDR3 consists of 16 residues. J was trimmed by 2 bases and V by 5 bases; bases with no gene match: 8. Looked up from germline, CDR1 is LGHNA and CDR2 is YSLEER. The CDR3: CASSSRVAGATDTQYF. The CDR3 nucleotides read TGCGCCAGCAGCTCCCGTGTAGCGGGGGCCACAGATACGCAGTATTTT.

In this sample, this clone turned up once. V and J are TRBV13 and TRBJ2-2; 9 bases are a match to TRBD2. The CDR3 totals 17 residues. CDR1 PRHDT and CDR2 FYEKMQ come from the germline V gene (reference sequence). V lost 3 bases to trimming and J lost 3 bases; unmatched junction nucleotides: 8. The CDR3 DNA is TGTGCCAGCAGCTTGAGTTCCGTAGCGGGGGACACCGGGGAGCTGTTTTTT. It translates to CASSLSSVAGDTGELFF.